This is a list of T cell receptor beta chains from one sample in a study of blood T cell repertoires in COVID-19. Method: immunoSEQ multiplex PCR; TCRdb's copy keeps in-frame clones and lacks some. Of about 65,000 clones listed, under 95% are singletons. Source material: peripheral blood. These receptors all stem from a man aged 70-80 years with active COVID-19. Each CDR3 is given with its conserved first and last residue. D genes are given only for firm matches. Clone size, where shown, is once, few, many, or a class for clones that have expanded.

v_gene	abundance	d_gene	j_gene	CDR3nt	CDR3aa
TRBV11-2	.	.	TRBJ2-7	TGTGCCAGCAGCTTAGGAGGCAGGGCGACCTACGAGCAGTACTTC	CASSLGGRATYEQYF
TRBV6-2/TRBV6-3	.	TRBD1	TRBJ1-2	TGTGCCAGCAGTTTCGTGACAGGGGGCAGCGGCGGCTACACCTTC	CASSFVTGGSGGYTF
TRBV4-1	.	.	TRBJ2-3	TGCGCCAGCAGCCGAGAGGAGGGTAGGGGCACAGATACGCAGTATTTT	CASSREEGRGTDTQYF
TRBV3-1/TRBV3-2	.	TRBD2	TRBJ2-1	TGTGCCAGCAGAACTAGCGGGGGGGACAATGAGCAGTTCTTC	CASRTSGGDNEQFF
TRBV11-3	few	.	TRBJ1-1	TGTGCCAGCAGCCAACAGGGTGGGAACACTGAAGCTTTCTTT	CASSQQGGNTEAFF
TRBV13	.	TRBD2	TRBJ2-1	TGTGCCAGCAGAATGACTAGCGGGGAAAATGAGCAGTTCTTC	CASRMTSGENEQFF
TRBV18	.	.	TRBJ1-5	TGTGCCAGCTCTACAGGGATATTGGGCAATCAGCCCCAGCATTTT	CASSTGILGNQPQHF
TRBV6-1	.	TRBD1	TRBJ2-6	TGTGCCAGCAGTGAGTCTCAGGGACAGGTAGCCTCTGGGGCCAACGTCCTGACTTTC	CASSESQGQVASGANVLTF
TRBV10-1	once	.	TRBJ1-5	TGCGCCAGCAGTGAGCCGGTCGGGGGGAGGTGTGGCAATCAGCCCCAGCATTTT	CASSEPVGGRCGNQPQHF
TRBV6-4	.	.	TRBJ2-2	TGTGCCAGCATGAAGGAAGCAGGAGGCACCGGGGAGCTGTTTTTT	CASMKEAGGTGELFF
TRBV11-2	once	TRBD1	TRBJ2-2	TGTGCCAGCAGCTCCCCCCGGACAGGGTTCTCAGGGGGTGGGGAGCTGTTTTTT	CASSSPRTGFSGGGELFF